This TCR beta chain appears in the sequencing data of a study of blood T cell repertoires in COVID-19. On the study more broadly: T cells, B-cell-depleted T cells, or PBMCs provided the cDNA or gDNA that served as material.

The trim removed 3 bases at V and 4 bases at J, leaving 7 bases unmatched. Looked up from germline, CDR1 is SGHTA and CDR2 is FQGTGA. This CDR3 contains 15 residues. Authors' methods: From reference gene primer amplification, estimates of nucleated cell counts were derived. The data were produced by immunoSEQ multiplex PCR, yet TCRdb's version contains in-frame clones alone and is incomplete. V and J calls plus clone size are reproduced from that table; the DNA served to infer D and trimming. The sample has 90,000 to 130,000 clones; 65% to 85% are singletons. This receptor was identified in a woman aged 70 to 79 with acute or convalescent COVID-19. The sample consisted of peripheral blood. The chain combines TRBV7-3 with TRBJ1-2; TRBD1 matches at 8 bases. The chain's CDR3 is CASSFTGGDSYGYTF. In nucleotides, the CDR3 is TGTGCCAGCAGCTTTACAGGGGGGGATAGCTATGGCTACACCTTC. Using reference TRBV7-3 and TRBJ1-2 for the parts outside the CDR3, the full variable domain is GAGVSQTPSNKVTEKGKYVELRCDPISGHTALYWYRQSLGQGPEFLIYFQGTGAADDSGLPNDRFFAVRPEGSVSTLKIQRTERGDSAVYLCASSFTGGDSYGYTFGSGTRLTVV.